This T cell receptor (beta chain) was identified in a study of cytomegalovirus exposure and HLA in healthy donors. Germline values: CDR1 SGHRS, CDR2 YFSETQ. The CDR3 runs 15 residues. V lost 1 base, J lost 1 base, and 11 bases lay in between. Broader study findings: The study recorded 160 or so TCR beta chains that were cytomegalovirus-associated.

The assay was immunoSEQ multiplex PCR, and TCRdb's table has in-frame clones only and misses some. The data show about 160,000 clones, roughly 96% seen once. Notes on this clone: What it recognizes is unknown.

This TCR derives from a woman under 30 in good health and CMV-seronegative. The gene calls are TRBV5-1 and TRBJ2-5; D is undetermined. The material sequenced was PBMCs. The CDR3 is CASSLFGGTQETQYF. In DNA form, the CDR3 reads TGCGCCAGCAGCTTGTTTGGTGGCACCCAAGAGACCCAGTACTTC.